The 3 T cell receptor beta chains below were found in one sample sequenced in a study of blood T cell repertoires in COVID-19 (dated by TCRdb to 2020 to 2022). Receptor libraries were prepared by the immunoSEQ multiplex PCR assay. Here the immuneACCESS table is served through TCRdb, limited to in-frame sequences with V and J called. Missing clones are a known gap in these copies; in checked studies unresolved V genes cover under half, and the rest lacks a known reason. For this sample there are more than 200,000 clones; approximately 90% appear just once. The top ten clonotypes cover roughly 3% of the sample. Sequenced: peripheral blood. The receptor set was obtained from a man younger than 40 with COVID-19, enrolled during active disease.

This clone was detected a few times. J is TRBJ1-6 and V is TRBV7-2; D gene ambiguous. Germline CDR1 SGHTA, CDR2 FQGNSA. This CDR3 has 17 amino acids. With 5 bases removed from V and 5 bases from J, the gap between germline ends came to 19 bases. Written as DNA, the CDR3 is TGTGCCAGCAGCAAAGTTCCAGCAGCGATGAATAATTCACCCCTCCACTTT. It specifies CASSKVPAAMNNSPLHF.

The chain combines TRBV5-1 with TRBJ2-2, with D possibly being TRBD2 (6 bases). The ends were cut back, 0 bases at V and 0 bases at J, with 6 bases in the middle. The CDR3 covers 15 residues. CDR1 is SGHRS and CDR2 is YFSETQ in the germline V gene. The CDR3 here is CASSLGLANTGELFF. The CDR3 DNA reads TGCGCCAGCAGCTTGGGACTAGCGAACACCGGGGAGCTGTTTTTT.

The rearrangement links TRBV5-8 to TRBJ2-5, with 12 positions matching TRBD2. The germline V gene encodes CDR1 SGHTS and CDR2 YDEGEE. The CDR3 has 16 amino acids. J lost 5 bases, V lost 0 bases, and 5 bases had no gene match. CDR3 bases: TGTGCCAGCAGCTTGGGACTAGCGGGAGAGTTGGAGACCCAGTACTTC. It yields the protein CASSLGLAGELETQYF. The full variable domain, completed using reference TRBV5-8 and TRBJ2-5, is EAGVTQSPTHLIKTRGQQATLRCSPISGHTSVYWYQQALGLGLQFLLWYDEGEERNRGNFPPRFSGRQFPNYSSELNVNALELEDSALYLCASSLGLAGELETQYFGPGTRLLVL.